Sequencing of this T cell receptor beta chain was carried out in a study of T cells in Graves' hyperthyroidism and ophthalmopathy. The overall study: Peripheral blood was drawn at first diagnosis, prior to all treatment.

Per the germline V gene, CDR1 is ENHRY and CDR2 is SYGVKD. The V end lost 2 bases, the J end lost 0 bases, and 14 bases lay between the germline ends. The CDR3 runs to 17 residues. RNA transcripts yielded amplified TCR beta CDR3 regions. HTBI primers were the set used in a first-round RT-PCR of the TCR CDR3. TCRdb reanalysed the multiplex PCR reads using MiXCR and keeps one entry per CDR3 protein. The data show more than 350,000 distinct CDR3 sequences, roughly 15% seen once. The chain couples TRBV10-3 to TRBJ2-1; D tentatively reads TRBD1 or TRBD2 (5 bases each). The TCR originated in a woman in her sixties with Graves' ophthalmopathy. Specimen: blood. CDR3 nucleotides: TGTGCCATCAGTGAGCCGACGGGACCAGGCTCCTACAATGAGCAGTTCTTC. Its translation is CAISEPTGPGSYNEQFF.